This T cell receptor (beta chain) emerged from a study of cytomegalovirus exposure and HLA in healthy donors. Comments on this clone: No antigen is known for it.

The PCR employed 60 Vbeta primers together with 13 Jbeta primers. TCRdb's copy holds only in-frame clones and misses some; the assay was immunoSEQ multiplex PCR. The data show 110,000 or so clones, roughly 63% seen once. Deletions cut 3 bases from V and 3 bases from J, with 5 bases between. Germline loops: CDR1 MGHDK, CDR2 SYGVNS. The CDR3 contains 12 residues. The study, taken as a whole, reports: In a later analysis, the majority of CMV-associated beta chains seemingly showed HLA restriction.

Input material: PBMCs. The receptor was isolated from a woman between 65 and 79 years old in good health and CMV-seropositive. The genes are TRBV25-1 and TRBJ1-1; D ambiguous. The CDR3 DNA reads as TGTGCCAGCAGTGACCGGGACACTGAAGCTTTCTTT. It encodes CASSDRDTEAFF.